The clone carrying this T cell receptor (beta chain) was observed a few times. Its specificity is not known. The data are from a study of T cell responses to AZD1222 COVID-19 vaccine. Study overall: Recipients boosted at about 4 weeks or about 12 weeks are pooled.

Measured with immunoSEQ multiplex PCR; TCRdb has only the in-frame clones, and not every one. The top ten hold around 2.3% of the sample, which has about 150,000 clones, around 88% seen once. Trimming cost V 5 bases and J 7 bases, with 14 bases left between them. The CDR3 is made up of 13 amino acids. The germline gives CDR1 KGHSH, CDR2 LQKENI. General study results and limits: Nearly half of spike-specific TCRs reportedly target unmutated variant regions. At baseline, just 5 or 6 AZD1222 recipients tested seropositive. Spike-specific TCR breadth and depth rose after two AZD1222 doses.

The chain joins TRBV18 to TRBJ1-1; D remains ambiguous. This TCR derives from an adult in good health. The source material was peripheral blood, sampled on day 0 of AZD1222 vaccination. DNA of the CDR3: TGTGCCAGCTCAAAGGTAATCCAGCTTGAAGCTTTCTTT. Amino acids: CASSKVIQLEAFF.